This passage covers 30 T cell receptor beta chains from one sample sequenced in a study of blood T cell repertoires in COVID-19. Assay used: immunoSEQ multiplex PCR; TCRdb lists only in-frame clones, some missing. Seen here are some 46,000 clones, 87% observed once, and the top ten hold 15%. Input material: peripheral blood. All receptors derive from a man between 60 and 75 years old with active COVID-19.

This sequence joins TRBV28 and TRBJ2-1; no firm D call. Germline V gene lookup returns CDR1 MDHEN and CDR2 SYDVKM. The CDR3 has 11 amino acids. V dropped 7 bases and J dropped 10 bases, with 11 bases sitting between them. The CDR3 region is CASNQEYEQFF. The DNA of the CDR3 is TGTGCCAGCAACCAAGAGTACGAGCAGTTCTTC.

The chain is built from TRBV7-2 and TRBJ2-3, with TRBD2 matching 13 bases. Germline V gene data show CDR1 as SGHTA and CDR2 as FQGNSA. V shed 6 bases, J shed 4 bases, and the junction held 7 bases outside the gene matches. This CDR3 comprises 16 residues. The CDR3 sequence is CASRATSGRVADTQYF. The CDR3 coding sequence is TGTGCCAGCAGGGCCACTAGCGGGAGGGTCGCAGATACGCAGTATTTT.

The J gene is TRBJ2-3, the V gene TRBV10-3; D is perhaps TRBD1 (6 bases). Trimming stripped 8 bases from V and 2 bases from J, with 11 bases between. The CDR3 is 13 residues long. The germline V gene encodes CDR1 ENHRY and CDR2 SYGVKD. DNA for the CDR3: TGTGCCATCGGGGGCCTAGACACAGATACGCAGTATTTT. This gives the protein CAIGGLDTDTQYF.

The table lists this clone with a count of one. CDR3 nucleotide sequence: TGTGCCAGCAGTTTTAGGGACATAGGATACTTC. It encodes CASSFRDIGYF. The chain recombines TRBV28 with TRBJ2-7, with a possible D match to TRBD1 (6 bases). Trimming shortened V by 3 bases and J by 13 bases, and 13 bases separated the two germline ends. Germline V gene sequence: CDR1 MDHEN, CDR2 SYDVKM. The CDR3 is made up of 11 amino acids. Variable domain in full (rest from reference TRBV28 and TRBJ2-7): DVKVTQSSRYLVKRTGEKVFLECVQDMDHENMFWYRQDPGLGLRLIYFSYDVKMKEKGDIPEGYSVSREKKERFSLILESASTNQTSMYLCASSFRDIGYFGPGTRLTVT.

V gene TRBV19 combines with J gene TRBJ1-1, with 7 positions matching TRBD1. Germline V CDR1 and CDR2: LNHDA, SQIVND (reference sequence). This CDR3 has 17 amino acids. Unmatched junction bases numbered 11, after V lost 3 bases and J lost 1 base. CDR3: CASSIPPLEGANTEAFF. The DNA for the CDR3 is TGTGCCAGTAGTATCCCCCCCCTAGAGGGGGCGAACACTGAAGCTTTCTTT.

This clone was counted once. This chain connects TRBV2 to TRBJ1-6; D remains unclear. Trimming stripped 3 bases from V and 4 bases from J, with 4 bases between. Germline CDR1 is SNHLY and CDR2 is FYNNEI. This CDR3 comprises 13 residues. The chain's CDR3 is CASSDQYNSPLHF. CDR3 coding DNA: TGTGCCAGCAGTGATCAATATAATTCACCCCTCCACTTT.

The J gene is TRBJ2-2, the V gene TRBV2, with 11 bases lining up with TRBD1. Germline assignment: CDR1 SNHLY and CDR2 FYNNEI. The CDR3 extends over 15 amino acids. The V gene end was trimmed by 6 bases and the J gene end by 0 bases; junction bases not matched to a gene: 0. The chain's CDR3 is CASRGQGANTGELFF. DNA for the CDR3: TGTGCCAGCAGGGGACAGGGGGCGAACACCGGGGAGCTGTTTTTT.

The chain employs TRBV19 and TRBJ1-5; TRBD1 aligns across 12 bases. Germline V CDR1 and CDR2: LNHDA, SQIVND (reference sequence). The CDR3 contains 15 residues. V shed 4 bases and J 6 bases; nucleotides not matched to a gene: 4. CDR3 coding DNA: TGTGCCAGTAGTACGGGACAGGGGGCTCTTCAGCCCCAGCATTTT. Its translation: CASSTGQGALQPQHF.

The chain couples TRBV6-5 to TRBJ1-2, with TRBD1 matching 8 bases. The CDR3 has 12 amino acids. Germline lookup yields CDR1 MNHEY and CDR2 SVGAGI. V gave up 7 bases and J gave up 6 bases; unmatched junction bases: 4. CDR3 in amino acids: CASNPTGDGYTF. DNA for the CDR3: TGTGCCAGCAACCCGACAGGGGATGGCTACACCTTC.

The chain's CDR3 is CASSWGGGSSTGELFF. The CDR3 DNA is TGTGCCAGCAGCTGGGGCGGGGGTTCGAGCACCGGGGAGCTGTTTTTT. This chain connects TRBV7-2 to TRBJ2-2; 7 bases line up with TRBD2. Trimming took 4 bases from V and 4 from J; bases not matched to a gene: 9. Germline CDR1 reads SGHTA; CDR2 reads FQGNSA. This CDR3 has 16 amino acids.

V gene TRBV5-1 combines with J gene TRBJ1-2; TRBD1 matches 9 bases. CDR3 length equals 15 residues. V was clipped by 5 bases and J by 1 base; unmatched bases: 6. Germline V gene sequence: CDR1 SGHRS, CDR2 YFSETQ. CDR3 residues: CASRRGQGNNYGYTF. The DNA for the CDR3 is TGCGCCAGCAGGCGGGGACAGGGAAATAACTATGGCTACACCTTC.

The chain couples TRBV28 to TRBJ2-5; 7 bases agree with TRBD2. Germline trimming cut 1 base from V and 3 bases from J; bases unmatched to any gene: 8. CDR3 size: 16 residues. The germline V gene encodes CDR1 MDHEN and CDR2 SYDVKM. The CDR3 DNA follows: TGTGCCAGCAGTTTATCTGGACTAGGGAGTAAAGAGACCCAGTACTTC. Its protein product is CASSLSGLGSKETQYF.

The chain links TRBV7-8 to TRBJ1-1; D might be TRBD1 (6 bases). The CDR3 runs 13 residues. Germline V gene sequence: CDR1 SGHVS, CDR2 FQNEAQ. Between the trimmed V and J ends, which lost 5 bases and 10 bases, there was a span of 17 bases. CDR3 sequence reads: CASSVGQRERAFF. CDR3 in DNA: TGTGCCAGCAGCGTCGGACAGCGTGAGCGAGCTTTCTTT.

The chain joins TRBV2 to TRBJ2-2; no clear D. The CDR3 length is 15 residues. The V gene's germline CDR1 is SNHLY and CDR2 FYNNEI. Trimming took 4 bases from V and 0 from J, leaving 9 bases between them. DNA of the CDR3: TGTGCCAGCAGTGTCGGAGATACGAACACCGGGGAGCTGTTTTTT. This gives the protein CASSVGDTNTGELFF.

This chain connects TRBV19 to TRBJ1-2; 8 bases match TRBD1. This CDR3 contains 12 residues. J gave up 8 bases and V 5 bases, and 4 bases lay outside the gene matches. CDR1 and CDR2 (germline): LNHDA, SQIVND (reference sequence). CDR3 coding DNA: TGTGCCAGTAGTGTGACAGGGGAAGGCTACACCTTC. Translation gives CASSVTGEGYTF. The variable domain in full, with the rest retrieved from reference TRBV19 and TRBJ1-2, is DGGITQSPKYLFRKEGQNVTLSCEQNLNHDAMYWYRQDPGQGLRLIYYSQIVNDFQKGDIAEGYSVSREKKESFPLTVTSAQKNPTAFYLCASSVTGEGYTFGSGTRLTVV.

The V gene is TRBV6-1, the J gene TRBJ2-3; D not resolved. Germline CDR1 reads MNHNS; CDR2 reads SASEGT. This CDR3 has 13 residues. V lost 3 bases and J 4 bases, leaving 8 bases between the germline ends. The CDR3 region is CASSDPFADTQYF. In DNA, the CDR3 is TGTGCCAGCAGTGACCCTTTCGCAGATACGCAGTATTTT.

The genes are TRBV15 and TRBJ2-3; 7 nucleotides match TRBD1. The germline CDR1 and CDR2 sequences are LNHNV and YYDKDF (reference sequence). This CDR3 region has 15 residues. Trimming cost V 1 base and J 7 bases; bases outside gene matches: 8. CDR3 DNA sequence: TGTGCCACCAGCAGAGCCGGGACAGCCTCTAATACGCAGTATTTT. Translating it yields CATSRAGTASNTQYF. Using reference TRBV15 and TRBJ2-3 for the parts outside the CDR3, the full variable domain is DAMVIQNPRYQVTQFGKPVTLSCSQTLNHNVMYWYQQKSSQAPKLLFHYYDKDFNNEADTPDNFQSRRPNTSFCFLDIRSPGLGDTAMYLCATSRAGTASNTQYFGPGTRLTVL.

This clone was picked up a small number of times. The J gene is TRBJ2-7, the V gene TRBV7-8; a possible D gene is TRBD1 (7 bases). Germline CDR1 reads SGHVS; CDR2 reads FQNEAQ. V was clipped by 4 bases and J by 4 bases, with 20 bases between them. The CDR3 contains 16 residues. The CDR3 is CASSYKGGSSGYEQYF. CDR3 nucleotides: TGTGCCAGCAGCTACAAAGGGGGCTCCAGCGGGTACGAGCAGTACTTC.

Worth noting for this clone: One end of the junction fails to match germline, which may point to a read error. The rearrangement uses TRBV12-3 or TRBV12-4 and TRBJ2-7; 10 bases match TRBD2. There are 13 residues in the CDR3. The CDR3 is CASSVAGGLEQYF. The CDR3 DNA reads TGTGCCAGCAGTGTAGCGGGAGGCCTTGAGCAGTACTTC.

The rearrangement uses TRBV18 and TRBJ1-2, with D possibly TRBD1 on 5 matching bases. Germline V gives CDR1 KGHSH, CDR2 LQKENI. The CDR3 spans 15 residues. The ends were cut back, 4 bases at V and 0 bases at J, with 12 bases in the middle. For the CDR3, the DNA is TGTGCCAGCTCACTCTCGGACAACGCTAACTATGGCTACACCTTC. It is translated as CASSLSDNANYGYTF.

The rearrangement uses TRBV15 and TRBJ1-6; TRBD1 agrees at 9 bases. This CDR3 is built from 16 residues. Looked up from germline, CDR1 is LNHNV and CDR2 is YYDKDF (reference sequence). Losses at the gene ends were 4 bases for V and 8 bases for J; bases not matched to a gene: 9. Written as DNA, the CDR3 is TGTGCCACCAGCAAATTCCCGGGACAGGGTGATTCACCCCTCCACTTT. As protein: CATSKFPGQGDSPLHF. Using reference TRBV15 and TRBJ1-6 for the parts outside the CDR3, the full variable domain is DAMVIQNPRYQVTQFGKPVTLSCSQTLNHNVMYWYQQKSSQAPKLLFHYYDKDFNNEADTPDNFQSRRPNTSFCFLDIRSPGLGDTAMYLCATSKFPGQGDSPLHFGNGTRLTVT.

The CDR3 sequence is CATSDPGLYNEQFF. CDR3 sequence (DNA): TGTGCCACCAGTGACCCGGGACTTTACAATGAGCAGTTCTTC. This chain connects TRBV24-1 to TRBJ2-1; possibly TRBD2 for D (6 bases). In germline, CDR1 is KGHDR, CDR2 SFDVKD. CDR3 length equals 14 residues. Between the trimmed V and J ends, which lost 4 bases and 4 bases, there was a span of 10 bases.

This sequence joins TRBV6-5 and TRBJ2-7; 8 bases are shared with TRBD1. The ends lost 5 bases at V and 5 bases at J; junction bases unmatched: 11. Germline assignment: CDR1 MNHEY and CDR2 SVGAGI. This CDR3 has 15 amino acids. The CDR3 protein is CASSRSDRVFNEQYF. The CDR3 bases are TGTGCCAGCAGTAGATCGGACAGGGTTTTTAACGAGCAGTACTTC.

This sequence joins TRBV5-1 and TRBJ2-1; a possible D gene is TRBD1 (5 bases). The V end lost 0 bases, the J end lost 7 bases, and 8 bases lay between the germline ends. CDR1 and CDR2 from the germline V gene are SGHRS and YFSETQ. The CDR3 runs 13 residues. CDR3 region: CASSLGKGNEQFF. The CDR3 nucleotides are TGCGCCAGCAGCTTGGGTAAGGGGAATGAGCAGTTCTTC.

The CDR3 DNA reads TGTGCCATCAGTGACAGGGTTCTAAATTCACCCCTCCACTTT. Translating gives CAISDRVLNSPLHF. The gene calls are TRBV10-3 and TRBJ1-6; TRBD1 might be the D (5 bases). Germline CDR1 reads ENHRY; CDR2 reads SYGVKD. Trimming left V 3 bases short and J 7 bases short, with 10 bases between. This CDR3 spans 14 amino acids.

This rearrangement joins TRBV2 to TRBJ2-1; 10 positions match TRBD2. This CDR3 contains 15 residues. The ends lost 3 bases at V and 5 bases at J; junction bases unmatched: 4. Germline values: CDR1 SNHLY, CDR2 FYNNEI. This CDR3 reads CASSELGLAHNEQFF. The CDR3 DNA is TGTGCCAGCAGTGAGTTGGGACTAGCGCACAATGAGCAGTTCTTC.

The V call is TRBV4-1, the J call TRBJ2-3, with TRBD2 identical over 9 bases. V gave up 3 bases and J gave up 5 bases; unmatched junction bases: 9. The CDR3 has 16 residues. Germline CDR1 and CDR2: MGHRA and YSYEKL. The CDR3 is CASSQSPREGKDTQYF. The CDR3 DNA is TGCGCCAGCAGCCAGAGCCCGCGGGAGGGTAAAGATACGCAGTATTTT.

J is TRBJ1-2 and V is TRBV5-6; TRBD1 agrees at 10 bases. This CDR3 is built from 14 residues. Germline V CDR1 and CDR2: SGHDT, YYEEEE. V dropped 3 bases and J dropped 4; count of bases not matched to a gene: 3. The CDR3 is CASSSGTGAYGYTF. In nucleotides, the CDR3 is TGTGCCAGCAGCTCCGGGACAGGGGCCTATGGCTACACCTTC.

The chain carries TRBV20-1 and TRBJ2-7; perhaps TRBD1 as D (6 bases). V was shortened by 3 bases and J by 2 bases, with 8 bases between the two germline ends. CDR1 is DFQATT, CDR2 SNEGSKA, per germline (reference sequence). The CDR3 totals 12 residues. The CDR3 spells CSASSGAYEQYF. The CDR3 coding sequence is TGCAGTGCTAGTTCAGGGGCCTACGAGCAGTACTTC.

This chain uses TRBV7-3 with TRBJ2-5, with D possibly matching TRBD2 (6 bases). The CDR3 runs 13 residues. Germline values: CDR1 SGHTA, CDR2 FQGTGA. V was trimmed by 4 bases and J by 5 bases, leaving 11 bases between them. DNA of the CDR3: TGTGCCAGCAGCTCAGGAGGGCCCGAGACCCAGTACTTC. It is translated as CASSSGGPETQYF.